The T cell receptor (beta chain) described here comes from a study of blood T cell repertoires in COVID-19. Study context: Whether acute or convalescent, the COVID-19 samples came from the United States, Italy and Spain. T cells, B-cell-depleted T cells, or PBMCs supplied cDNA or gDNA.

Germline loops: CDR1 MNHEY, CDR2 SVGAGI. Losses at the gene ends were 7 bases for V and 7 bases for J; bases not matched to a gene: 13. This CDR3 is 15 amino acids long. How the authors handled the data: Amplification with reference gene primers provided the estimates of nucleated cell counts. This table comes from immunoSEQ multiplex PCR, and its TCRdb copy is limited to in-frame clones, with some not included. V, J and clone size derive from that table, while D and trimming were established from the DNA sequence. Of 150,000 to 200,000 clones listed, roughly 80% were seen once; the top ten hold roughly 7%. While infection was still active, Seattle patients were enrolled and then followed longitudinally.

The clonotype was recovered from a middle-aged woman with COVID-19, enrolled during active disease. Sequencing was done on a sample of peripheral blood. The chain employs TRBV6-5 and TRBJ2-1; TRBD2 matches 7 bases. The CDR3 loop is CASKELALYMNEQFF. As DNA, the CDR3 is TGTGCCAGCAAGGAACTAGCGCTTTATATGAATGAGCAGTTCTTC.